The source of this T cell receptor (beta chain) is a study of T cell responses to AZD1222 COVID-19 vaccine. Some clones are missing from TCRdb's copy, which holds only in-frame ones; the method was immunoSEQ multiplex PCR. The table includes about 110,000 clones, around 93% detected once. Overall study findings and caveats: Among those given AZD1222, only 5 to 7 were seropositive at baseline. Donors were mostly white British, more females; clonal diversity possibly underestimated.

Germline CDR1 reads SGHDN; CDR2 reads FVKESK. The CDR3 has 12 residues. The germline V and J ends were trimmed by 8 bases and 4 bases, with 9 bases remaining between them. This clone has just one count. What it binds is not known. The chain uses TRBV14 and TRBJ2-1; D not resolved. Here the sequenced sample was peripheral blood, taken 28 days after the second AZD1222 dose. The TCR was taken from an adult who received the AZD1222 COVID-19 vaccine. The CDR3 nucleotides are TGTGCCAGCGCCCCAATATACAATGAGCAGTTCTTC. This encodes CASAPIYNEQFF. The whole variable domain, filled in from reference TRBV14 and TRBJ2-1, reads EAGVTQFPSHSVIEKGQTVTLRCDPISGHDNLYWYRRVMGKEIKFLLHFVKESKQDESGMPNNRFLAERTGGTYSTLKVQPAELEDSGVYFCASAPIYNEQFFGPGTRLTVL.